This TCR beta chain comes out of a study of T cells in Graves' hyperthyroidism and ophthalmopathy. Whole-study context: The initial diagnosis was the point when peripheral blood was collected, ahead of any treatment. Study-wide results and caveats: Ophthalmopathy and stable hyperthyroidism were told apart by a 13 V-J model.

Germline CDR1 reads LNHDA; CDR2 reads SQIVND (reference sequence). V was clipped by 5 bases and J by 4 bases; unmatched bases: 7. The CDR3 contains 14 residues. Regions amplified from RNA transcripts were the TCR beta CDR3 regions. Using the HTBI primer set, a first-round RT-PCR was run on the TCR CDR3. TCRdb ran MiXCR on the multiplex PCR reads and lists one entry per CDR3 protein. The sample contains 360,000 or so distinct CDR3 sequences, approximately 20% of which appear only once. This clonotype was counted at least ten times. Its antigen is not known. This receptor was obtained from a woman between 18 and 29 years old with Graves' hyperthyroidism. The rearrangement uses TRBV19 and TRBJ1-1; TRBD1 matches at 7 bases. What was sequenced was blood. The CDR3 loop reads CASSPIRDSTEAFF. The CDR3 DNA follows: TGTGCCAGTAGTCCGATCCGGGACAGCACTGAAGCTTTCTTT.